This is a list of T cell receptor beta chains from one sample in a study of Ad26.COV2.S vaccination and SARS-CoV-2 variants. Profiling relied on immunoSEQ multiplex PCR, and the TCRdb table lists in-frame clones only, not all of them. The sample includes 300,000 to 450,000 clones, roughly 94% seen only once; the top ten take 3.5% to 4.5%. Specimen: peripheral blood, collected after recovery from COVID-19. All receptors come from a human donor who had recovered from COVID-19. Both conserved end residues are part of each CDR3. D genes are given only for firm matches. Size is stated for part of the rows, as once, few or many counts, or as a class when the clone is expanded.

v_gene	d_gene	j_gene	abundance	CDR3aa	CDR3nt
TRBV6-1	NA	TRBJ1-1	NA	CASSQVLTIEAFF	TGTGCCAGCAGCCAAGTCCTGACCATTGAAGCTTTCTTT
TRBV19	NA	TRBJ1-5	NA	CASRRGEPNQPQHF	TGTGCCAGTAGGCGAGGGGAACCCAATCAGCCCCAGCATTTT
TRBV25-1	TRBD1	TRBJ2-1	NA	CASSWDRRYNEQFF	TGTGCCAGCAGCTGGGACAGGAGATACAATGAGCAGTTCTTC
TRBV9	TRBD1	TRBJ1-3	NA	CASSVEDRVSGNTIYF	TGTGCCAGCAGCGTAGAGGACAGGGTCTCTGGAAACACCATATATTTT
TRBV5-4	NA	TRBJ1-2	NA	CASSLSGANYGYTF	TGTGCCAGCAGTTTGTCTGGGGCTAACTATGGCTACACCTTC
TRBV3-1/TRBV3-2	NA	TRBJ2-7	once	CASSQDQALPVYEQYF	TGTGCCAGCAGCCAAGATCAGGCCCTCCCCGTATACGAGCAGTACTTC
TRBV19	NA	TRBJ1-1	few	CASSIRLGRDKVLNTEAFF	TGTGCCAGTAGTATCAGATTGGGACGGGACAAAGTATTAAACACTGAAGCTTTCTTT
TRBV19	TRBD1	TRBJ1-6	NA	CASRTDRASPLHF	TGTGCCAGTAGAACAGACAGGGCCTCACCCCTCCACTTT
TRBV4-1	NA	TRBJ1-2	NA	CASSQDANRANLNYGYTF	TGCGCCAGCAGCCAAGATGCGAACAGGGCAAACCTTAACTATGGCTACACCTTC
TRBV5-4	TRBD1	TRBJ1-1	NA	CASSWTGEDTEAFF	TGTGCCAGCAGCTGGACAGGGGAAGACACTGAAGCTTTCTTT
TRBV7-9	TRBD1	TRBJ2-7	NA	CASSRAGTGAYEQYF	TGTGCCAGCAGTCGAGCCGGGACAGGGGCCTACGAGCAGTACTTC
TRBV7-6	NA	TRBJ2-1	NA	CASSLGPSGFYNEQFF	TGTGCCAGCAGCTTAGGACCTAGTGGGTTCTACAATGAGCAGTTCTTC
TRBV12-5	NA	TRBJ2-5	NA	CASGLPAGPSETQYF	TGTGCTAGTGGTTTGCCTGCAGGGCCCTCGGAGACCCAGTACTTC
TRBV5-8	NA	TRBJ1-5	NA	CASSFGGFNQPQHF	TGTGCCAGCAGCTTCGGGGGATTCAATCAGCCCCAGCATTTT
TRBV5-1	NA	TRBJ1-1	NA	CASSLYVPRGNTEAFF	TGCGCCAGCAGCTTGTATGTACCCCGGGGGAACACTGAAGCTTTCTTT
TRBV6-1	NA	TRBJ2-5	NA	CASSEKLPFTGLMDQETQYF	TGTGCCAGCAGTGAAAAGTTGCCATTTACAGGGTTAATGGACCAAGAGACCCAGTACTTC
TRBV10-2	TRBD1	TRBJ1-2	NA	CASTGTGTNYGYTF	TGCGCCAGCACCGGGACAGGAACTAACTATGGCTACACCTTC
TRBV5-4	NA	TRBJ2-1	NA	CASSLLGGAASNEQFF	TGTGCCAGCAGCTTGTTAGGGGGGGCCGCATCGAATGAGCAGTTCTTC
TRBV7-6	TRBD1	TRBJ2-6	NA	CASSRLQGQGASSGANVLTF	TGTGCCAGCAGCCGATTACAGGGACAGGGGGCTTCATCTGGGGCCAACGTCCTGACTTTC
TRBV7-2	TRBD1	TRBJ2-7	NA	CASSFRQGFYEQYF	TGTGCCAGCAGCTTCCGACAGGGGTTCTACGAGCAGTACTTC
TRBV19	NA	TRBJ2-3	NA	CASSPSSTDTQYF	TGTGCCAGTAGTCCCTCTAGCACAGATACGCAGTATTTT
TRBV5-4	TRBD2	TRBJ2-7	NA	CASSLSGGGLYEQYF	TGTGCCAGCAGCTTGTCGGGCGGGGGGCTCTACGAGCAGTACTTC
TRBV3-1/TRBV3-2	NA	TRBJ2-5	NA	CASSQEIGWAGAQYF	TGTGCCAGCAGCCAAGAAATAGGGTGGGCCGGGGCCCAGTACTTC
TRBV7-8	TRBD1	TRBJ1-1	NA	CASSFWTGQVGTEAFF	TGTGCCAGCAGCTTTTGGACAGGGCAAGTAGGCACTGAAGCTTTCTTT
TRBV29-1	NA	TRBJ2-7	NA	CSAKADYEQYF	TGCAGCGCGAAGGCGGACTACGAGCAGTACTTC
TRBV2	NA	TRBJ1-5	NA	CASSIGTNQPQHF	TGTGCCAGCAGTATCGGGACAAATCAGCCCCAGCATTTT
TRBV14	NA	TRBJ2-5	NA	CASSTIFQGRGETQYF	TGTGCCAGCAGCACCATCTTTCAGGGGAGAGGAGAGACCCAGTACTTC